The source of this T cell receptor beta chain is a study of cytomegalovirus exposure and HLA in healthy donors. PCR involved 60 Vbeta and 13 Jbeta primers. The repertoire was sequenced with immunoSEQ multiplex PCR; TCRdb's copy has only in-frame clones and lacks some. The sample records 170,000 or so clones, 84% being singletons. V shed 5 bases and J 4 bases; nucleotides not matched to a gene: 4. The CDR3 loop spans 13 amino acids. Germline V gene sequence: CDR1 SGHAT, CDR2 FQDESV (reference sequence). This sequence originates from a man aged 18 to 29 in good health and CMV-seronegative. The source material was PBMCs. J is TRBJ2-7 and V is TRBV11-1; 8 bases are shared with TRBD1. CDR3 amino acids: CASSIGTGYEQYF. The CDR3 DNA sequence: TGTGCCAGCAGCATCGGGACAGGATACGAGCAGTACTTC. The whole variable domain, remainder taken from reference TRBV11-1 and TRBJ2-7, is EAEVAQSPRYKITEKSQAVAFWCDPISGHATLYWYRQILGQGPELLVQFQDESVVDDSQLPKDRFSAERLKGVDSTLKIQPAELGDSAMYLCASSIGTGYEQYFGPGTRLTVT.